These 4 T cell receptor beta chains originate from one sample sequenced in a study of T cell repertoires in cytomegalovirus infection. TCRdb itself ran the reads through MiXCR, one entry per CDR3 protein. The table has approximately 990,000 distinct CDR3 sequences, about 33% seen once. Their recognized antigens are unknown. The source was cultured CD8+ T cells from PBMCs, collected from culture after CMV antigen stimulation. The receptors here all came from a human donor in good health (CMV status not recorded). Some clones in this sample may be carry-over from other donors' samples.

This clonotype was seen only a few times. The V call is TRBV14, the J call TRBJ2-6; D call uncertain. The V end was cut by 1 base, the J end by 0 bases, with 13 bases between. CDR1 is SGHDN and CDR2 is FVKESK in the germline V gene. The CDR3 sequence is 18 residues long. The DNA of the CDR3 is TGTGCCAGCAGCCAAGGAGGCCCGCTCCACTCTGGGGCCAACGTCCTGACTTTC. It specifies CASSQGGPLHSGANVLTF.

This clonotype has a handful of counts. The rearrangement uses TRBV7-6 and TRBJ1-2; no definite D call. Germline V gene data show CDR1 as SGHVS and CDR2 as FNYEAQ. Trimming left V 6 bases short and J 8 bases short, with 16 bases between. The CDR3 loop spans 13 amino acids. CDR3 sequence reads: CASRLSVSEGYTF. The CDR3 DNA is TGTGCCAGCAGACTTAGTGTGAGCGAAGGCTACACCTTC.

This clonotype was counted between two and nine times. The genes are TRBV5-4 and TRBJ1-1; the match to TRBD1 covers 8 bases. The CDR3 runs 15 residues. The germline V gene has CDR1 SGHNT and CDR2 YYREEE (reference sequence). The junction had 5 bases not matched to a gene; V was cut back by 4 bases and J by 0 bases. CDR3 region: CASSVGTGLNTEAFF. The CDR3 DNA sequence: TGTGCCAGCAGCGTGGGGACAGGATTGAACACTGAAGCTTTCTTT.

V is TRBV11-2 and J is TRBJ2-1, with D possibly called TRBD1 or TRBD2 (5 bases each). Germline CDR1 and CDR2: SGHAT and FQNNGV. This CDR3 spans 16 amino acids. The V and J ends lost 2 bases and 6 bases respectively, with 17 bases between them. The CDR3: CASSLLTRGPLNEQFF. The CDR3 DNA follows: TGTGCCAGCAGCTTATTGACCCGGGGACCTCTCAATGAGCAGTTCTTC.